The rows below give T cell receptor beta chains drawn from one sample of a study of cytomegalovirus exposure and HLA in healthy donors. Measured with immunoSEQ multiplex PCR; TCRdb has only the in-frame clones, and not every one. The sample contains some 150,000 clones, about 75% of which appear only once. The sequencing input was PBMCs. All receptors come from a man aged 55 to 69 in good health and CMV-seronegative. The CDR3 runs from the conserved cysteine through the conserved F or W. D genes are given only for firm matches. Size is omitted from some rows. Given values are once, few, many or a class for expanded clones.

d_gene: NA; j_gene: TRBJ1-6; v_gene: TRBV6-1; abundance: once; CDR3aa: CASSLRRGDSPLHF; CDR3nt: TGTGCCAGCAGTCTGCGACGGGGGGATTCACCCCTCCACTTT
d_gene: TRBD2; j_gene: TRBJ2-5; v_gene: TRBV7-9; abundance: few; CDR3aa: CASSSPGGSEETQYF; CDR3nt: TGTGCCAGCAGCTCCCCTGGCGGGAGTGAGGAGACCCAGTACTTC
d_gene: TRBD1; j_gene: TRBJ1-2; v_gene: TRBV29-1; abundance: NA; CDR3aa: CSVAHRGAGYTF; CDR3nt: TGCAGCGTTGCCCACAGGGGGGCTGGCTACACCTTC
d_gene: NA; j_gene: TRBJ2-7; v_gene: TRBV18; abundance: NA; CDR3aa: CASSGDTSSYEQYF; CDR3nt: TGTGCCAGCTCAGGGGACACGAGCTCCTACGAGCAGTACTTC
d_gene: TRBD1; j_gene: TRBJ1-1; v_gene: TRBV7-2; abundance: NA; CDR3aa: CASSQDREAEAFF; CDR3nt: TGTGCCAGCAGCCAGGACAGGGAGGCTGAAGCTTTCTTT
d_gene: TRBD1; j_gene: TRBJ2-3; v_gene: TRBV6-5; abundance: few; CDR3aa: CASRGRGRVTDTQYF; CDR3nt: TGTGCCAGCAGAGGAAGGGGGCGGGTCACAGATACGCAGTATTTT
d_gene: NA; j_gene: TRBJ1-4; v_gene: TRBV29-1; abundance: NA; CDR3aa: CSVAGGTNEKLFF; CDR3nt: TGCAGCGTTGCGGGGGGAACTAATGAAAAACTGTTTTTT
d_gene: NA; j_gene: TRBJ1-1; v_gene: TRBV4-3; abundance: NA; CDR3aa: CASSQGPGLPSNTEAFF; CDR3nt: TGCGCCAGCAGCCAAGGTCCAGGGTTGCCTTCTAACACTGAAGCTTTCTTT
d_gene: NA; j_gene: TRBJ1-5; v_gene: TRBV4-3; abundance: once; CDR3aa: CASSQEVGQRYQPQHF; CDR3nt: TGCGCCAGCAGCCAAGAGGTTGGACAGCGCTATCAGCCCCAGCATTTT
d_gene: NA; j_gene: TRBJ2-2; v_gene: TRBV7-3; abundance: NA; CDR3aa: CASSLKLNTGELFF; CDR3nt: TGTGCCAGCAGCTTAAAACTTAACACCGGGGAGCTGTTTTTT
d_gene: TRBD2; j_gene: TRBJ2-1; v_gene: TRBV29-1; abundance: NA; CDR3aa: CSVDGGGSAGSYNEQFF; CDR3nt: TGCAGCGTTGATGGGGGGGGTAGCGCTGGCTCCTACAATGAGCAGTTCTTC